A selection of T cell receptor beta chains follows, all from one sample in a study of T-cell memory formation after mild COVID-19. One entry per CDR3 protein results from TCRdb running MiXCR on the 5' RACE reads. Found here are 200,000 to 250,000 distinct CDR3 sequences, 15% to 20% of them singletons; the top ten hold approximately 3.5%. What was sequenced was PBMCs or a T cell subset sorted from them (not recorded which). The receptors were gathered from a young man who had mild COVID-19 (a few samples of this study predate the infection). Cell type and time point are not known. CDR3s include the opening cysteine and the closing phenylalanine or tryptophan. Fields, in order: D gene, clone size, V gene, J gene, CDR3 DNA, CDR3 protein. A D gene is named only where the DNA matches it firmly. Rows give clone size only sometimes, using once, few, many, or a class for an expanded clone.

-	once	TRBV6-5	TRBJ1-1	TGTGCCAGCAGTAAATCCAGGAACACTGAAGCTTTCTTT	CASSKSRNTEAFF
-	few	TRBV4-2	TRBJ2-5	TGTGCCAGCAGCCAAGACTGGAGAGTCCAAGAGACCCAGTACTTC	CASSQDWRVQETQYF
TRBD1	few	TRBV2	TRBJ1-5	TGTGCCAGCAGCGAGGGGGCGCGGGACCAGCCCCAGCATTTT	CASSEGARDQPQHF
TRBD2	-	TRBV29-1	TRBJ2-5	TGCAGCGGCGGGGGGGATCAAGAGACCCAGTACTTC	CSGGGDQETQYF
TRBD1	-	TRBV7-9	TRBJ1-2	TGTGCCAGCAGCTCCACAGGGGGCGGTAATGGCTACACCTTC	CASSSTGGGNGYTF
TRBD1	-	TRBV5-1	TRBJ1-1	TGCGCCAGCAGCATAACAGGGGGCGGCACTGAAGCTTTCTTT	CASSITGGGTEAFF
-	-	TRBV6-1	TRBJ1-5	TGTGCCAGCAGTGAACCCAGGGACAATCAGCCCCAGCATTTT	CASSEPRDNQPQHF
-	-	TRBV28	TRBJ2-3	TGTGCCAGCAGTTTCTCACAGACCACAGATACGCAGTATTTT	CASSFSQTTDTQYF
-	-	TRBV11-2	TRBJ1-1	TGTGCCAGCACCCCTTGGGGGGGGCTAACTGAAGCTTTCTTT	CASTPWGGLTEAFF
-	-	TRBV6-5	TRBJ1-1	TGTGCCAGCAGTTACCGGCACGGGGACTCGGCTTTCTTT	CASSYRHGDSAFF
-	few	TRBV11-2	TRBJ2-2	TGTGCCAGCCGCCCTATGACAGGGAACACCGGGGAGCTGTTTTTT	CASRPMTGNTGELFF
TRBD2	few	TRBV11-2	TRBJ2-1	TGTGCCAGCAGCTTACGCCGGGGGGCCTACAATGAGCAGTTCTTC	CASSLRRGAYNEQFF
TRBD1	-	TRBV19	TRBJ1-1	TGTGCCAGTAGTCGACAGGGGTTGCTTACTGAAGCTTTCTTT	CASSRQGLLTEAFF
-	-	TRBV6-1	TRBJ2-6	TGTGCCAGCAGTGAACAGCCCTCTGGGGCCAACGTCCTGACTTTC	CASSEQPSGANVLTF
-	-	TRBV2	TRBJ1-2	TGTGCCAGCAGTGAAGGGGCAGGAACAAACTATGGCTACACCTTC	CASSEGAGTNYGYTF
-	few	TRBV20-1	TRBJ1-1	TGCAGTGCTAGGATTCAGGGGAGCACTGAAGCTTTCTTT	CSARIQGSTEAFF
TRBD1	-	TRBV5-1	TRBJ1-1	TGCGCCAGCAGGTGGACAGGGAACACTGAAGCTTTCTTT	CASRWTGNTEAFF
TRBD1	-	TRBV19	TRBJ1-5	TGTGCCAGTAGTATGGGGAACCGGGACAGACATCAGCCCCAGCATTTT	CASSMGNRDRHQPQHF
-	-	TRBV7-2	TRBJ1-1	TGTGCCAGCAGCTTAGGGATGGGAATGGGGCAAGCTTTCTTT	CASSLGMGMGQAFF
-	few	TRBV15	TRBJ2-2	TGTGCCACCAGCAGAGTGGCTACGAACACCGGGGAGCTGTTTTTT	CATSRVATNTGELFF
-	-	TRBV6-5	TRBJ1-6	TGTGCCATCAGTGCCCAGCGGGGGGGTTCACCCCTCCACTTT	CAISAQRGGSPLHF
TRBD1	-	TRBV5-1	TRBJ1-1	TGCGCCAGCAGCTCGGTGGGACAGGGGAGTGCTGAAGCTTTCTTT	CASSSVGQGSAEAFF
TRBD1	few	TRBV12-3/TRBV12-4	TRBJ1-6	TGTGCCAGCAGTTTGGCAGGGGGTGGACCCCTCCACTTT	CASSLAGGGPLHF
-	-	TRBV29-1	TRBJ1-1	TGCAGCGTTGAAGATCTAGGACTCTCAGGATCGAACACTGAAGCTTTCTTT	CSVEDLGLSGSNTEAFF
-	-	TRBV12-3/TRBV12-4	TRBJ2-2	TGTGCGCTAGCTGGGGGCACCGGGGAGCTGTTTTTT	CALAGGTGELFF
TRBD1	-	TRBV28	TRBJ1-2	TGTGCCAGCAGTCCGGGACAGAAGTTCGATGGCTACACCTTC	CASSPGQKFDGYTF
-	few	TRBV11-3	TRBJ2-2	TGTGCCAGCAGCTTACAGGGGAACGGGGAGCTGTTTTTT	CASSLQGNGELFF
TRBD1	-	TRBV20-1	TRBJ2-1	TGCAGTGCCCCGCTAAGGGCCGGGACAGCAAAGTACAATGAGCAGTTCTTC	CSAPLRAGTAKYNEQFF
TRBD2	many	TRBV10-3	TRBJ2-7	TGTGCCATCAGTGGGACTAGCGGGGAGTACGAGCAGTACTTC	CAISGTSGEYEQYF